This T cell receptor (beta chain) was found in a study of regulatory T cells in long-lasting Graves disease. This clonotype was counted ten times or more. What it binds is not known. Assembly of TCR beta libraries relied on iRepertoire HTBI primers together with Arm-PCR of CDR3 regions. TCRdb independently ran MiXCR on the multiplex PCR reads; one entry per CDR3 protein. The sample yields hundreds of thousands of distinct CDR3 sequences, 9.5% to 15% seen once. Time point specified: newly diagnosed GD, antithyroid drugs for less than 3 months. Extracted RNA from PBMCs served as the source of the TCR library. An endocrinology department in Xi'an, China, supplied the patients. Germline CDR1 is DFQATT and CDR2 is SNEGSKA (reference sequence). V was cut by 0 bases and J by 5 bases, with 16 bases left in between. The CDR3 is 15 residues long. Study-level findings and limits: Repertoires from persistent disease leaned toward TRBV28, TRBJ1-2 and TRBJ2-5.

These data were also filed under a second study, of T cells in Graves' hyperthyroidism and ophthalmopathy. As that report states: TCR CDR3 regions were first amplified by RT-PCR with HTBI primers. Most thyroid clonotypes expanded above 0.001 appeared in blood too.

Here the sequenced sample was peripheral blood mononuclear cells (PBMCs), taken at new diagnosis, from a patient treated with antithyroid drugs. This chain connects TRBV20-1 to TRBJ1-2, with D possibly being TRBD1 (5 bases). The TCR comes from a woman between 25 and 40 years old with Graves disease. CDR3 amino acids: CSARDPTALEYGYTF. The DNA of the CDR3 is TGCAGTGCTAGAGATCCGACAGCCTTAGAGTATGGCTACACCTTC.